This T cell receptor beta chain was profiled in a study of blood T cell repertoires in COVID-19 (dated by TCRdb to about 2020). For the wider study: Samples from collaborators originated in the United States, Italy and Spain and spanned both the acute and convalescent phases of COVID-19. The material from the prospective study consisted of cDNA or gDNA derived from T cells, B-cell-depleted T cells, or PBMCs. The dataset comprised deeply sampled blood TCRbeta repertoires from subjects exposed to, actively infected with, or recovered from COVID-19. A freely available public database, intended as a resource for researchers studying the immune response to SARS-CoV-2, is where the repertoires were released. The samples were drawn from the first 160 participants of the ongoing ImmuneRACE study and from some 1,300 subjects provided by 6 global collaborators. Sample metadata almost always included a de-identified subject ID, COVID-19 status, age in years and sex. HLA class I and class II types, where available, came from metadata supplied by the sample provider rather than from assay-based typing. Beyond this particular receptor, the publication reports: The quantity of clinical and demographic metadata differed by source and by participant and was supplied without curation.

After removal of 6 bases from V and 4 bases from J, the junction retains 4 bases not matched to a gene. From its cysteine to its phenylalanine, the CDR3 spans 13 amino acids. Only the CDR3 DNA is retained, 39 bases long and in frame from the first base. TCRbeta CDR3 regions were amplified from genomic DNA using the immunoSEQ Assay, a bias-controlled multiplex PCR. Per the original workflow: Nucleated cell counts per sample were estimated from amplification of reference gene primers within the assay. To quantify the absolute abundance of each unique TCRbeta CDR3 rearrangement, sequence reads were collapsed and filtered. For each sample, productive Simpson clonality was calculated as the square root of Simpson's diversity index across productive rearrangements. TCRdb carries this immuneACCESS record with in-frame sequences only. Its versions omit some clonotypes, under half of them owing to an unresolved V gene in the studies checked, with the rest unexplained. Clone size and the V and J calls come from that table; the DNA yielded D and trimming. This sample comprises under 170,000 clones, approximately 88% of them detected only once. Together, the top ten hold over 2% of the sample.

This clone appeared a few times. Its antigen remains undetermined. No much larger clone exists at a distance of one base, and base qualities are not known. Collaborating institutions collected whole blood in K2EDTA tubes following their own protocols. Collaborator samples were shipped for TCRbeta analysis as frozen whole blood, isolated PBMCs, or DNA extracted from either sample type. The TCR comes from a man between 65 and 85 years old with acute or convalescent COVID-19. The chain links TRBV12-3 or TRBV12-4 with TRBJ1-2, and 8 bases in between align with TRBD1. Sample: peripheral blood. CDR3 protein: CASRYDRGYGYTF. The nucleotide sequence is TGTGCCAGCAGATATGACAGGGGCTATGGCTACACCTTC.